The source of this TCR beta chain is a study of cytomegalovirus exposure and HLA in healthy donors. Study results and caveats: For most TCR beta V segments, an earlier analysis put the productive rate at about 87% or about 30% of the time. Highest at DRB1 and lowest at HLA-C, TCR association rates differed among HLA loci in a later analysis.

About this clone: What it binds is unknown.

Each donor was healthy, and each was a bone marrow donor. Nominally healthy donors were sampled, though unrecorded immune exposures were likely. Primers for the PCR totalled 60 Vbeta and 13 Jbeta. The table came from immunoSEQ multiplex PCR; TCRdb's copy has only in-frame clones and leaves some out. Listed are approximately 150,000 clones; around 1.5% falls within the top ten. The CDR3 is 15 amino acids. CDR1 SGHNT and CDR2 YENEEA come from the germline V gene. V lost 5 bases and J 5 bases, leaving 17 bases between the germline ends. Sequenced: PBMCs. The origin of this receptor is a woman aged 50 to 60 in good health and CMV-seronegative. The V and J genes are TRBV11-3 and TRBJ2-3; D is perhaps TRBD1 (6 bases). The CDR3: CASSPSSSGEDTQYF. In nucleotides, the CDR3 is TGTGCCAGCAGCCCAAGTTCATCAGGGGAAGATACGCAGTATTTT.